Below, 10 T cell receptor beta chains from the same sample are listed, as sequenced in a study of cytomegalovirus exposure and HLA in healthy donors. With 60 Vbeta and 13 Jbeta primers, the PCR was carried out. Libraries were prepared by immunoSEQ multiplex PCR; TCRdb keeps only in-frame clonotypes and omits some of them. This sample has 100,000 to 150,000 clones, with around 71% found just once. Sequencing used PBMCs. The receptors were gathered from a woman aged 60-75 years in good health and CMV-seropositive.

This clone occurred a few times. This sequence joins TRBV19 and TRBJ1-4; possible D gene TRBD1, 5 bases. Trimming pared 3 bases from V and 8 bases from J, leaving 16 bases between. This CDR3 has 15 residues. The V gene's germline CDR1 is LNHDA and CDR2 SQIVND (reference sequence). In DNA, the CDR3 is TGTGCCAGTAGTATGGGCCGAGACAGAAGGGAAAAACTGTTTTTT. Its translation: CASSMGRDRREKLFF.

The gene calls are TRBV5-1 and TRBJ2-5; 8 bases agree with TRBD2. The end of the DNA aligns better with TRBJ2-7, so the J call may be wrong. The germline V gene encodes CDR1 SGHRS and CDR2 YFSETQ. The CDR3 loop spans 16 amino acids. The CDR3 DNA follows: TGCGCCAGCAGCCTCGGGGGGGCAGTGGGCTCCTACGAGCAGTACTTC. This codes for CASSLGGAVGSYEQYF.

CDR3 DNA: TGCGCCAGCAGCTTGGGGGCAGACCCCTACAATGAGCAGTTCTTC. Protein: CASSLGADPYNEQFF. The J gene is TRBJ2-1, the V gene TRBV5-1, with D uncertain. Germline values: CDR1 SGHRS, CDR2 YFSETQ. Trimming stripped 0 bases from V and 2 bases from J, with 9 bases between. This CDR3 has 15 residues.

The chain joins TRBV6-1 to TRBJ1-1, with D tentatively TRBD1 (6 bases). Trimming pared 7 bases from V and 0 bases from J, leaving 15 bases between. Germline CDR1 MNHNS, CDR2 SASEGT. This CDR3 is 15 amino acids long. CDR3 region: CASTLGTTMNTEAFF. The CDR3 DNA is TGTGCCAGCACCCTAGGGACAACTATGAACACTGAAGCTTTCTTT.

V usage is TRBV6-1 and J usage is TRBJ2-5; TRBD2 aligns across 7 bases. This CDR3 contains 17 residues. With V trimmed by 3 bases and J by 1 base, 11 bases remained unmatched. Germline V CDR1 and CDR2: MNHNS, SASEGT. CDR3 nucleotide sequence: TGTGCCAGCAGTGACCTTGGCGCGGGGGTTATCCAAGAGACCCAGTACTTC. It specifies CASSDLGAGVIQETQYF.

This clone was recorded once. The chain employs TRBV5-6 and TRBJ1-1, with TRBD1 as a possible D gene (6 bases). The CDR3 extends over 14 amino acids. In germline, CDR1 is SGHDT, CDR2 YYEEEE. Trimming stripped 5 bases from V and 2 bases from J, with 13 bases between. The CDR3, as DNA: TGTGCCAGCAGAACCAGGGGACTAAACACTGAAGCTTTCTTT. It yields the protein CASRTRGLNTEAFF.

The chain recombines TRBV5-4 with TRBJ1-4; TRBD1 matches 8 bases. The ends lost 1 base at V and 6 bases at J; junction bases unmatched: 5. The CDR3 contains 15 residues. The germline CDR1 and CDR2 sequences are SGHNT and YYREEE (reference sequence). The CDR3 DNA follows: TGTGCCAGCAGCTTGAGTGGGACAGGTTATGAAAAACTGTTTTTT. This translates into CASSLSGTGYEKLFF.

The chain links TRBV5-1 to TRBJ1-4; D perhaps matches TRBD1 (5 bases). The CDR3 runs to 16 residues. CDR1 is SGHRS, CDR2 YFSETQ, per germline. Trimming removed 5 bases at V and 5 bases at J, with 19 bases between. The CDR3 sequence: CASSSGVGQLNEKLFF. The CDR3 DNA sequence: TGCGCCAGCAGTAGTGGGGTGGGGCAGCTCAATGAAAAACTGTTTTTT.

On this clone: Sequence at one end of the junction differs from germline and may be a read error. The rearrangement uses TRBV2 and TRBJ1-4; D is perhaps TRBD1 (5 bases). Germline CDR1 reads SNHLY; CDR2 reads FYNNEI. The CDR3 covers 12 residues. For the CDR3, the DNA is TGTGCCGGCAGGGAGCTCGATGAAAAACTGTTTTTT. Translating it yields CAGRELDEKLFF.

This sequence joins TRBV9 and TRBJ1-2; a possible D gene is TRBD1 (5 bases). V was trimmed by 3 bases and J by 3 bases, leaving 9 bases between them. The germline V gene encodes CDR1 SGDLS and CDR2 YYNGEE. The CDR3 spans 13 residues. CDR3 amino acids: CASSGPRDYGYTF. For the CDR3, the DNA is TGTGCCAGCAGCGGTCCCAGGGACTATGGCTACACCTTC.